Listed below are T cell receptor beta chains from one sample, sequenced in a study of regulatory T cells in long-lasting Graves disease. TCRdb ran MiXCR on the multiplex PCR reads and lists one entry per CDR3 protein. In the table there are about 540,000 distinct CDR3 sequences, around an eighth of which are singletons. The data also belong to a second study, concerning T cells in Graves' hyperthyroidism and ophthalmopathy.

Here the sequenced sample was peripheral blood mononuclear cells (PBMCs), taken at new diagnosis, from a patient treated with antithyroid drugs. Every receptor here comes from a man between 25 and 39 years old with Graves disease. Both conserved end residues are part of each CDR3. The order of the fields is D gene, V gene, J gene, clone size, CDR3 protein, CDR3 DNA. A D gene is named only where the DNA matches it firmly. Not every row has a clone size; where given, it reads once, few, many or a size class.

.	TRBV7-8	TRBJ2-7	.	CASSLEQGRTYEQYF	TGTGCCAGCAGCTTAGAACAGGGTAGGACCTACGAGCAGTACTTC
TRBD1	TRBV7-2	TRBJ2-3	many	CASRSTGGRITDTQYF	TGTGCCAGCAGGTCTACAGGGGGAAGAATAACAGATACGCAGTATTTT
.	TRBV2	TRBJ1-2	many	CASSEQNNYGYTF	TGTGCCAGCAGTGAACAAAACAACTATGGCTACACCTTC
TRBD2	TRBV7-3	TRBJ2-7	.	CASSSSGVAGGEQYF	TGTGCCAGCAGCTCCTCGGGGGTAGCGGGAGGTGAGCAGTACTTC
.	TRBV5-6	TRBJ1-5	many	CASSFQGSGGNQPQHF	TGTGCCAGCAGCTTCCAGGGGTCGGGAGGAAATCAGCCCCAGCATTTT
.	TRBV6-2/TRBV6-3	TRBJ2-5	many	CASSPMGGTQYF	TGTGCCAGCAGTCCCATGGGAGGAACCCAGTACTTC
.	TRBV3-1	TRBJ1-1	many	CASRHQENTEAFF	TGTGCCAGCAGACACCAGGAGAACACTGAAGCTTTCTTT
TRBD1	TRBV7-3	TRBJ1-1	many	CASSLDMPGQGATEAFF	TGTGCCAGCAGCTTGGATATGCCGGGACAGGGGGCCACTGAAGCTTTCTTT
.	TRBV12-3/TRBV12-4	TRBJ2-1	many	CASSFVTGRYNEQFF	TGTGCCAGCAGTTTTGTGACAGGCCGATACAATGAGCAGTTCTTC
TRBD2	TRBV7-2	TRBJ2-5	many	CASSFSGSTETQYF	TGTGCCAGCAGCTTCAGCGGGAGTACAGAGACCCAGTACTTC
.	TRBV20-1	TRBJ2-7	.	CSAVDSYEQYF	TGCAGTGCCGTGGACAGCTACGAGCAGTACTTC
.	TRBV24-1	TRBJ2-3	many	CATGGTDTQYF	TGTGCCACCGGGGGGACAGATACGCAGTATTTT
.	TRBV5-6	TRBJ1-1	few	CASSLGWGRGAFF	TGTGCCAGCAGCTTGGGATGGGGGAGAGGAGCTTTCTTT
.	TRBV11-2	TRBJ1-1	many	CASNRDGNTEAFF	TGTGCCAGCAACCGAGACGGGAACACTGAAGCTTTCTTT
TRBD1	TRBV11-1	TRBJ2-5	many	CASGNYLQGAQETQYF	TGTGCCAGCGGCAACTATCTGCAGGGGGCTCAAGAGACCCAGTACTTC
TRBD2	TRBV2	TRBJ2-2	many	CASSLLAKVLAGELFF	TGTGCCAGCAGCCTACTAGCGAAGGTGTTAGCCGGGGAGCTGTTTTTT
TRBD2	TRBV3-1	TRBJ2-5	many	CASSQGLSGRGETQYF	TGTGCCAGCAGCCAAGGACTAAGCGGGAGGGGAGAGACCCAGTACTTC
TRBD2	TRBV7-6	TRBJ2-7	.	CASSRGLAGGPSYEQYF	TGTGCCAGCAGCCGGGGACTAGCGGGAGGGCCTTCTTACGAGCAGTACTTC
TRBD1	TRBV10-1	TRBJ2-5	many	CASSRQGPGETQYF	TGCGCCAGCAGTCGACAGGGCCCGGGGGAGACCCAGTACTTC
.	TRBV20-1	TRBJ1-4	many	CSASYETANEKLFF	TGCAGTGCTAGTTATGAGACCGCGAACGAAAAACTGTTTTTT
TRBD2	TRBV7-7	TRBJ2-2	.	CASSAWTSGRVTGELFF	TGTGCCAGCAGCGCCTGGACTAGCGGGAGGGTCACCGGGGAGCTGTTTTTT
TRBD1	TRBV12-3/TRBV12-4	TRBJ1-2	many	CASTWDRGVGGYTF	TGTGCCAGCACCTGGGACAGGGGTGTAGGTGGCTACACCTTC
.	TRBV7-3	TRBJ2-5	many	CASSPQGGSTETQYF	TGTGCCAGCAGTCCCCAGGGGGGGAGTACCGAGACCCAGTACTTC
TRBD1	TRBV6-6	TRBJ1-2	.	CASSYSGGGQGPNYGYTF	TGTGCCAGCAGTTACTCGGGGGGGGGACAGGGTCCCAACTATGGCTACACCTTC
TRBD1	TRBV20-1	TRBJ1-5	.	CSARVPGQGAGGNQPQHF	TGCAGTGCTAGGGTCCCGGGACAGGGGGCGGGCGGCAATCAGCCCCAGCATTTT
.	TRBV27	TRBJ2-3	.	CASSQTGTTNTQYF	TGTGCCAGCAGTCAAACCGGGACGACGAATACGCAGTATTTT
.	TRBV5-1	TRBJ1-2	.	CASSLAGQGEGYTF	TGCGCCAGCAGCTTGGCCGGGCAGGGAGAGGGCTACACCTTC